The next 11 T cell receptor beta chains were all read from a single sample in a study of spatial heterogeneity in lung cancer. The time point is: sample taken at primary tumor resection. Whole RNA obtained from tumor, nontumor lung or frozen PBMC underwent sequencing without sorting. TCRdb re-called the 5' RACE reads through MiXCR, storing one row per CDR3 protein. Of about 40,000 distinct CDR3 sequences in the sample, around 5% were seen once. Sequencing used PBMCs, obtained at surgery. These receptors all come from a female donor with early-stage non-small cell lung cancer.

This clonotype was seen repeatedly, ten times or more. The CDR3 DNA sequence: TGTGCCAGCAGCTTACAGGGCTCGGAGGTTCGGCGGGTAATGAACACTGAAGCTTTCTTT. This codes for CASSLQGSEVRRVMNTEAFF. The chain uses TRBV11-2 and TRBJ1-1, with a tentative D call TRBD1 (5 bases). Germline V gene sequence: CDR1 SGHAT, CDR2 FQNNGV. CDR3 length: 20 amino acids. Trimming stripped 2 bases from V and 0 bases from J, with 25 bases between.

Within the sample, this clonotype is medium-sized. The chain links TRBV18 to TRBJ1-6, with a tentative D call TRBD1 (5 bases). The CDR3 is 13 residues long. Germline V CDR1 and CDR2: KGHSH, LQKENI. Between the trimmed V and J ends, which lost 3 bases and 11 bases, there was a span of 11 bases. In DNA, the CDR3 is TGTGCCAGCTCACCGGGGGGTGAGACACCCCTCCACTTT. It codes for CASSPGGETPLHF. Looking up the rest from reference TRBV18 and TRBJ1-6 gives the full variable domain: NAGVMQNPRHLVRRRGQEARLRCSPMKGHSHVYWYRQLPEEGLKFMVYLQKENIIDESGMPKERFSAEFPKEGPSILRIQQVVRGDSAAYFCASSPGGETPLHFGNGTRLTVT.

This chain links TRBV5-1 with TRBJ1-1; 8 bases map to TRBD1. The J segment lost 3 bases and the V segment lost 3 bases, leaving 4 bases of the junction unmatched. Germline V gene data show CDR1 as SGHRS and CDR2 as YFSETQ. CDR3 length: 14 amino acids. The CDR3 is CASSSTGADTEAFF. The CDR3 DNA sequence: TGCGCCAGCAGCTCGACAGGGGCGGACACTGAAGCTTTCTTT.

In this sample, this clonotype turned up many times. The V gene is TRBV20-1, the J gene TRBJ2-5; D is possibly TRBD2 (6 bases). Germline V gives CDR1 DFQATT, CDR2 SNEGSKA (reference sequence). The CDR3 spans 16 residues. The germline V and J ends were trimmed by 1 base and 0 bases, with 15 bases remaining between them. This chain's CDR3 is CSARGGRDRYQETQYF. The CDR3 region has the DNA TGCAGTGCTAGAGGTGGGCGGGACCGGTACCAAGAGACCCAGTACTTC.

The chain recombines TRBV30 with TRBJ2-3; 11 positions agree with TRBD2. V lost 2 bases, J lost 0 bases, and 4 bases stayed unmatched. The CDR3 runs 16 residues. Germline V gives CDR1 GTSNPN, CDR2 SVGIG (reference sequence). The CDR3 spells CAWSKGLADSTDTQYF. CDR3 in DNA: TGTGCCTGGAGTAAGGGACTAGCGGACAGCACAGATACGCAGTATTTT.

This clonotype has ten or more counts. V and J are TRBV20-1 and TRBJ2-1; D possibly corresponds to TRBD2 (5 bases). Germline V lookup: CDR1 DFQATT, CDR2 SNEGSKA (reference sequence). The CDR3 loop spans 15 amino acids. The V end was cut by 0 bases, the J end by 2 bases, with 11 bases between. The CDR3 is CSARDGAEAYNEQFF. CDR3 bases: TGCAGTGCTAGAGATGGAGCGGAGGCCTACAATGAGCAGTTCTTC.

Ten or more counts support this clonotype. The chain links TRBV7-2 to TRBJ1-1, with D hard to call. CDR3 length: 15 amino acids. Per germline, CDR1 SGHTA and CDR2 FQGNSA. V was pared by 1 base and J by 0 bases, with 9 bases between. The chain's CDR3 is CASSLGGVMNTEAFF. CDR3 DNA: TGTGCCAGCAGCTTAGGCGGGGTTATGAACACTGAAGCTTTCTTT.

This clonotype came up many times. The V call is TRBV5-4, the J call TRBJ1-1; a possible D gene is TRBD1 (6 bases). Germline CDR1 is SGHNT and CDR2 is YYREEE (reference sequence). The CDR3 totals 16 residues. Trimming stripped 2 bases from V and 0 bases from J, with 14 bases between. The CDR3 DNA sequence: TGTGCCAGCAGCTTTTTGACAGGAGCCATGAACACTGAAGCTTTCTTT. This codes for CASSFLTGAMNTEAFF. The complete variable domain, with remaining parts taken from reference TRBV5-4 and TRBJ1-1, reads ETGVTQSPTHLIKTRGQQVTLRCSSQSGHNTVSWYQQALGQGPQFIFQYYREEENGRGNFPPRFSGLQFPNYSSELNVNALELDDSALYLCASSFLTGAMNTEAFFGQGTRLTVV.

In its sample, this clonotype was seen many times. The genes are TRBV4-1 and TRBJ2-5, with D possibly TRBD2 on 7 matching bases. Trimming took off 1 base at V and 5 bases at J, with 14 bases between the two ends. Looked up from germline, CDR1 is MGHRA and CDR2 is YSYEKL. This CDR3 has 15 residues. CDR3 bases: TGCGCCAGCAGCCAAGTCTCGGGGGGCGGGGAGACCCAGTACTTC. It translates to CASSQVSGGGETQYF.

This clonotype was picked up a small number of times. This chain uses TRBV15 with TRBJ2-5; 7 bases line up with TRBD2. This CDR3 comprises 15 residues. Germline V CDR1 and CDR2: LNHNV, YYDKDF (reference sequence). V gave up 1 base and J gave up 5 bases; unmatched junction bases: 7. The CDR3 coding sequence is TGTGCCACCAGCAGAGTACGGAGGGAGGGGGAGACCCAGTACTTC. Translation: CATSRVRREGETQYF.

This clonotype was counted ten times or more. The rearrangement joins TRBV12-3 or TRBV12-4 to TRBJ1-3, with a possible D match to TRBD1 (5 bases). The length of the CDR3 is 16 residues. V shed 0 bases and J shed 0 bases, with 9 bases lying between them. CDR3 sequence: CASSLAWGDSGNTIYF. The CDR3 DNA reads as TGTGCCAGCAGTTTAGCGTGGGGCGACTCTGGAAACACCATATATTTT.